The clone carrying this TCR beta chain was picked up a small number of times. Its antigen remains unidentified. Measured with immunoSEQ multiplex PCR; TCRdb has only the in-frame clones, and not every one. This table holds about 88,000 clones, roughly 82% found once. V lost 3 bases, J lost 1 base, and 6 bases lay in between. The CDR3 has 13 residues. The germline V gene has CDR1 MGHRA and CDR2 YSYEKL. These data belong to a study of a mutant IDH1 vaccine in newly diagnosed glioma. For the study at large: There were roughly 62% males and roughly 38% females among treated patients, whose mean age was about 44 years. The earlier regimen, radiotherapy, temozolomide, or both, was most often both.

Overall study results and limits: Immune responses arising from the vaccine appeared in more than 90% of patients. Top peripheral T cell clonotype shifts appeared unrelated to pseudoprogression.

The time point here: baseline, week 1 (first vaccination visit). Treatment meaning: pre-vaccination baseline after standard-of-care therapy. This specimen was PBMCs, taken from a glioma patient treated with radiotherapy, temozolomide or both. V is TRBV4-1 and J is TRBJ1-1, with TRBD1 as a possible D gene (5 bases). This clonotype was sampled from a man in his forties with glioma. Some clones in this sample may be carry-over from other donors' samples. Here the CDR3 reads CASSQTENTEAFF. In nucleotides, the CDR3 is TGCGCCAGCAGCCAGACAGAGAACACTGAAGCTTTCTTT.